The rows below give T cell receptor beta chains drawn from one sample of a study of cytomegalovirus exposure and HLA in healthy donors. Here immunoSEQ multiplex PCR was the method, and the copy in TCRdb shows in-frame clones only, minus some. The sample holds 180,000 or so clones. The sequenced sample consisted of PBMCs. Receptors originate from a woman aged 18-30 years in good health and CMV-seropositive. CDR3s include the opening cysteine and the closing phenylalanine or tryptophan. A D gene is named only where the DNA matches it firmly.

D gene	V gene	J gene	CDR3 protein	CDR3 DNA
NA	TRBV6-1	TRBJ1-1	CASSLLEIAFF	TGTGCCAGCAGCCTGCTGGAGATCGCTTTCTTT
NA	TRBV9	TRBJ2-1	CASSKNYRVFYNEQFF	TGTGCCAGCAGCAAAAATTACAGGGTATTCTACAATGAGCAGTTCTTC
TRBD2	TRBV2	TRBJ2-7	CASSEYGTSYEQYF	TGTGCCAGCAGTGAATATGGGACTAGCTACGAGCAGTACTTC
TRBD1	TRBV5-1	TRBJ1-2	CASSQDRRSGYTF	TGCGCCAGCAGCCAGGACAGGCGCAGTGGCTACACCTTC
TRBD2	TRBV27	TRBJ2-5	CASSLRLAEETQYF	TGTGCCAGCAGTTTAAGACTAGCGGAAGAGACCCAGTACTTC
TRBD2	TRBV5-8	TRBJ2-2	CASSSRTSGPSGGELFF	TGTGCCAGCAGCTCCCGGACTAGCGGGCCCTCCGGCGGGGAGCTGTTTTTT
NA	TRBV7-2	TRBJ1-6	CASSLWTENSPLHF	TGTGCCAGCAGCTTGTGGACAGAAAATTCACCCCTCCACTTT
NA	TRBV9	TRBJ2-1	CASSVDPSPNEQFF	TGTGCCAGCAGCGTAGATCCTTCTCCCAATGAGCAGTTCTTC
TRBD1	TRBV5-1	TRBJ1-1	CASRLGGQGAAEAFF	TGCGCCAGCAGATTGGGTGGACAGGGGGCGGCTGAAGCTTTCTTT
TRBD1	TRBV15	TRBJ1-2	CATSTRQGRSGGYTF	TGTGCCACCAGCACCCGACAGGGGCGTTCGGGTGGCTACACCTTC
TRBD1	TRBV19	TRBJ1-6	CASSVRDRGNSPLHF	TGTGCCAGTAGTGTACGGGACAGGGGGAATTCACCCCTCCACTTT
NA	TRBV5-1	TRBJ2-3	CASSLDLAYTDTQYF	TGCGCCAGCAGCTTGGATCTAGCGTACACAGATACGCAGTATTTT
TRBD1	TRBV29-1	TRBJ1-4	CSVTGSATNEKLFF	TGCAGCGTGACAGGGTCCGCAACTAATGAAAAACTGTTTTTT
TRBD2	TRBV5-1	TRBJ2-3	CASSPSGGGTDTQYF	TGCGCCAGCAGCCCTTCGGGGGGGGGCACAGATACGCAGTATTTT
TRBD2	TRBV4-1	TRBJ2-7	CASSQDGSGLSEQYF	TGCGCCAGCAGCCAAGATGGTAGCGGGTTGAGCGAGCAGTACTTC
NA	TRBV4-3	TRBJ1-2	CASSQEGAGGGGYTF	TGCGCCAGCAGCCAAGAAGGGGCGGGGGGCGGAGGCTACACCTTC
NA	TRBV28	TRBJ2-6	CASSSRDSAGANVLTF	TGTGCCAGCAGTTCCAGGGATTCAGCTGGGGCCAACGTCCTGACTTTC
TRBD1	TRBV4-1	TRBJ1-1	CASSFRSQTGSTEAFF	TGCGCCAGCAGCTTCCGATCACAGACAGGGTCCACTGAAGCTTTCTTT
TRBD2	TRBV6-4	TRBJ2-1	CASSARPSGYNEQFF	TGTGCCAGCAGCGCAAGACCTAGCGGATACAATGAGCAGTTCTTC
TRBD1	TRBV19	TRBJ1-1	CASIGTGHTEAFF	TGTGCCAGTATCGGGACAGGACACACTGAAGCTTTCTTT
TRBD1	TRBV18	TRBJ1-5	CASSPSGQYSNQPQHF	TGTGCCAGCTCACCCTCGGGACAGTATAGCAATCAGCCCCAGCATTTT
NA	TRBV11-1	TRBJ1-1	CASRTGTMNTEAFF	TGTGCCAGCAGAACAGGGACCATGAACACTGAAGCTTTCTTT
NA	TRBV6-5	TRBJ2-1	CASSRGYNEQFF	TGTGCCAGCAGTAGGGGGTACAATGAGCAGTTCTTC
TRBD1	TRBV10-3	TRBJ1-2	CAISTQGAANYGYTF	TGTGCCATCAGTACCCAGGGGGCGGCTAACTATGGCTACACCTTC
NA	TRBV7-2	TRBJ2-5	CASSLDSTETQYF	TGTGCCAGCAGCTTAGACAGTACGGAGACCCAGTACTTC
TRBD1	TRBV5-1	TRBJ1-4	CASSFAPGQEGEKLFF	TGCGCCAGCAGCTTCGCCCCGGGACAGGAGGGTGAAAAACTGTTTTTT
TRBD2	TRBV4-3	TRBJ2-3	CASSQTKNSGGGTDTQYF	TGCGCCAGCAGCCAAACTAAAAATAGCGGGGGAGGCACAGATACGCAGTATTTT
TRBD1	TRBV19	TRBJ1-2	CASSLPGQGNRYTF	TGTGCCAGTAGTTTACCGGGACAGGGGAATCGCTACACCTTC
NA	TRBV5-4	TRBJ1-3	CASSRGGDGGSGNTIYF	TGTGCCAGCAGCCGGGGGGGGGACGGTGGATCTGGAAACACCATATATTTT
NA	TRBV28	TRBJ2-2	CASSPSSGGELFF	TGTGCCAGCAGCCCTAGTTCCGGCGGGGAGCTGTTTTTT
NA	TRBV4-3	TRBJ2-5	CASSQEVSQYGETQYF	TGCGCCAGCAGCCAAGAGGTGTCGCAGTACGGGGAGACCCAGTACTTC
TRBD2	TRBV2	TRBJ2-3	CASERASGRAHGTQYF	TGTGCCAGTGAAAGGGCTAGCGGGAGGGCCCATGGTACGCAGTATTTT
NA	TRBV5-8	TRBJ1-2	CASSLLLVNYGYTF	TGTGCCAGCAGCTTGCTGCTAGTTAACTATGGCTACACCTTC
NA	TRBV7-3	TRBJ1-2	CASSLEEAFEDYGYTF	TGTGCCAGCAGCTTAGAGGAGGCTTTCGAGGACTATGGCTACACCTTC
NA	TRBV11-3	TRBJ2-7	CASSQAGTRPYF	TGTGCCAGCAGCCAAGCGGGGACAAGGCCATACTTC
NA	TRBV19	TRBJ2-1	CASSIDVVSSYNEQFF	TGTGCCAGTAGTATAGATGTGGTGAGCTCCTACAATGAGCAGTTCTTC
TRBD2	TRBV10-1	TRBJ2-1	CASRLAGASEQFF	TGCGCCAGCAGATTAGCGGGAGCCAGTGAGCAGTTCTTC
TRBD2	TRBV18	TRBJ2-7	CASSRMSGRMYEQYF	TGTGCCAGCTCACGTATGAGCGGGAGAATGTACGAGCAGTACTTC
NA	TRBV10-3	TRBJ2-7	CAISESNSYEQYF	TGTGCCATCAGTGAGTCGAACAGCTACGAGCAGTACTTC
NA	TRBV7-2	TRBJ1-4	CASSPRTAGEKLFF	TGTGCCAGCAGTCCCCGAACCGCGGGTGAAAAACTGTTTTTT
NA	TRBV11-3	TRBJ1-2	CASSILSLVGQSYGYTF	TGTGCCAGCAGCATACTTTCTTTAGTAGGACAGTCCTATGGCTACACCTTC
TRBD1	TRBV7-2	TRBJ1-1	CASSLTGQGTEAFF	TGTGCCAGCAGCTTAACCGGACAGGGGACTGAAGCTTTCTTT
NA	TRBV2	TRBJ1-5	CASSMDSHADQPQHF	TGTGCCAGCAGTATGGACAGCCATGCTGATCAGCCCCAGCATTTT
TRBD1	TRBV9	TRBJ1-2	CASSTRQGGYGYTF	TGTGCCAGCAGCACCAGACAGGGTGGCTATGGCTACACCTTC
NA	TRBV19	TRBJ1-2	CASSIQVENYGYTF	TGTGCCAGTAGTATTCAGGTAGAAAACTATGGCTACACCTTC
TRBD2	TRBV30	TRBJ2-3	CAWSVSGRGGPDTQYF	TGTGCCTGGAGTGTATCGGGTCGGGGGGGCCCAGATACGCAGTATTTT
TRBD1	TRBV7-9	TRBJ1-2	CASSSRDRVTHHYGYTF	TGTGCCAGCAGCTCGAGGGACAGGGTTACCCATCACTATGGCTACACCTTC
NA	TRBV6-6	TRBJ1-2	CASSPQGLRGYTF	TGTGCCAGCAGTCCCCAGGGGCTGAGGGGCTACACCTTC
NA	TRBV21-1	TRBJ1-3	CASSNWSGPGNTIYF	TGTGCCAGCAGCAACTGGTCAGGCCCTGGAAACACCATATATTTT
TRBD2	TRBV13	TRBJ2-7	CASSLGGPGLAGGEQYF	TGTGCCAGCAGCTTAGGGGGGCCGGGACTAGCGGGCGGGGAGCAGTACTTC
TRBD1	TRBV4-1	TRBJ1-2	CASSQGSGQFYGYTF	TGCGCCAGCAGCCAAGGGTCGGGACAGTTCTATGGCTACACCTTC
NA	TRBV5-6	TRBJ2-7	CASSLDWRVYEQYF	TGTGCCAGCAGCTTGGATTGGAGGGTCTACGAGCAGTACTTC
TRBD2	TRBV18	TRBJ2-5	CASSPPHREGRETQYF	TGTGCCAGCTCACCACCGCATAGGGAGGGCCGGGAGACCCAGTACTTC
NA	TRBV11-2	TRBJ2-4	CASSLEPSGQNIQYF	TGTGCCAGCAGCTTAGAACCCAGCGGGCAAAACATTCAGTACTTC
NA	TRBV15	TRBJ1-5	CATSRDLDRRNQPQHF	TGTGCCACCAGCAGAGATTTGGACAGACGAAATCAGCCCCAGCATTTT
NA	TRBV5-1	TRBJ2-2	CASSLAVTGELFF	TGCGCCAGCAGCTTGGCTGTCACCGGGGAGCTGTTTTTT
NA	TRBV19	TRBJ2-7	CASSIGRAFSYEQYF	TGTGCCAGTAGTATAGGGAGGGCCTTTTCCTACGAGCAGTACTTC
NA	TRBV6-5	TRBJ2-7	CASSSTFTQQYF	TGTGCCAGCAGCTCGACTTTTACGCAGCAGTACTTC